A selection of T cell receptor beta chains follows, all from one sample in a study of CD8+ T cells in alopecia areata. TCRdb keeps only in-frame clones here, not all; method: immunoSEQ multiplex PCR. The sample shows 30,000 to 35,000 clones, 55% of them seen only once. Specimen: NKG2D-high CD8+ T cells sorted from blood. Receptors were obtained from a human donor with alopecia areata. The CDR3 runs from the conserved cysteine through the conserved F or W.

v_call cdr3_aa
TRBV15 CATSTYRAPLSYNEQFF
TRBV7-2 CASTKYNRLQPEDTQYF
TRBV9 CASSAGRQGAETQYF
TRBV7-9 CASSSLMVAGGSYNEQFF
TRBV13 CASSLLVGSGSSDEQFF
TRBV27 CASSPRDRDTDTQYF
TRBV29-1 CSVEEGVYGYTF
TRBV7-2 CASSLVVRMNYEQYF
TRBV7-2 CASSLTSGPHNEQFF
TRBV4-2 CASSRDPGLAENSSYEQYF
TRBV2 CASSSVWDGRLTF
TRBV29-1 CSAPPHNGDEQFF
TRBV7-9 CASSLNGAYEQYF
TRBV7-9 CASSPLSGELFF
TRBV29-1 CSVEDQEFYGYTF
TRBV29-1 CSVEDGIYEQYF
TRBV7-3 CASSLSRTGGTEAFF
TRBV7-9 CASSLSPPNWNTGELFF
TRBV7-3 CASSLNPYLPGQGFQETQYF
TRBV29-1 CSVEAFGLAGTYEQYF
TRBV5-4 CASSHLTGTYEQYF
TRBV7-9 CASSFTSGSRDNEQFF
TRBV4-3 CASSQEWGKGQPQHF